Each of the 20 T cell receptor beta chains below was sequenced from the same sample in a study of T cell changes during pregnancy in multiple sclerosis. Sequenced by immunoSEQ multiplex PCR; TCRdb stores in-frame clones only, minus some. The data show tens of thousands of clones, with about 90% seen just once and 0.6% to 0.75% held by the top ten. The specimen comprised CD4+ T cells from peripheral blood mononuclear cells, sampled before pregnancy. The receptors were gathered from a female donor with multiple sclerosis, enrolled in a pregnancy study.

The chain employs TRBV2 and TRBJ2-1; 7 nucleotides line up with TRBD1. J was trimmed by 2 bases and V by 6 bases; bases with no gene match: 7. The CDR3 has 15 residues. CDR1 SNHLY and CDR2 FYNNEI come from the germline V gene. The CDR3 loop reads CASSPTGMAYNEQFF. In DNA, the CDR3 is TGTGCCAGCAGCCCGACAGGGATGGCCTACAATGAGCAGTTCTTC.

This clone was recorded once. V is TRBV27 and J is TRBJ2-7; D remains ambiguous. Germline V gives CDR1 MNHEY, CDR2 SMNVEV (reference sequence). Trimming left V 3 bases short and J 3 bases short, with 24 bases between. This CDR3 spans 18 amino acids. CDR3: CASSLGRGPSFRYYEQYF. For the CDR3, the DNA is TGTGCCAGCAGTTTGGGTCGCGGTCCCAGTTTCCGCTACTACGAGCAGTACTTC.

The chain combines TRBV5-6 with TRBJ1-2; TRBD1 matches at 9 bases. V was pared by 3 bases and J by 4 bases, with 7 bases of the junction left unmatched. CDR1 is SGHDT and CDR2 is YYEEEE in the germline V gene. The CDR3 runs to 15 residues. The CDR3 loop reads CASSYLGQGLYGYTF. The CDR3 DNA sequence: TGTGCCAGCAGCTACTTGGGACAGGGCCTCTATGGCTACACCTTC. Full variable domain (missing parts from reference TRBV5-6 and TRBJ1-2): DAGVTQSPTHLIKTRGQQVTLRCSPKSGHDTVSWYQQALGQGPQFIFQYYEEEERQRGNFPDRFSGHQFPNYSSELNVNALLLGDSALYLCASSYLGQGLYGYTFGSGTRLTVV.

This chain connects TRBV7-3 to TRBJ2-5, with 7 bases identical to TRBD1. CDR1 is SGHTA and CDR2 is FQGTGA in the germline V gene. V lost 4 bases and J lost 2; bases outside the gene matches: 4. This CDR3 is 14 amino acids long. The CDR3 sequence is CASSSPGQQETQYF. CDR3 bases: TGTGCCAGCAGCTCCCCGGGACAGCAAGAGACCCAGTACTTC. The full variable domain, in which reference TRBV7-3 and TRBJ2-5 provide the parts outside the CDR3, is GAGVSQTPSNKVTEKGKYVELRCDPISGHTALYWYRQSLGQGPEFLIYFQGTGAADDSGLPNDRFFAVRPEGSVSTLKIQRTERGDSAVYLCASSSPGQQETQYFGPGTRLLVL.

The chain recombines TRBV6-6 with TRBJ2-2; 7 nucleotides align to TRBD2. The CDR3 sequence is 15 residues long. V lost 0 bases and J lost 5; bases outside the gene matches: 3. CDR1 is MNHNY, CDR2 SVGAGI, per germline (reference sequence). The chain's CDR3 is CASSYSAGETGELFF. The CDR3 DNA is TGTGCCAGCAGTTACTCGGCGGGGGAAACCGGGGAGCTGTTTTTT.

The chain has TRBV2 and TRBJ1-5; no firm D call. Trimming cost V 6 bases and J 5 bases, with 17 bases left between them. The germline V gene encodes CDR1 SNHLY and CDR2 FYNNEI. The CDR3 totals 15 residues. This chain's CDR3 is CASRRGGNEYQPQHF. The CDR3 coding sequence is TGTGCCAGCAGGCGTGGAGGGAATGAATATCAGCCCCAGCATTTT.

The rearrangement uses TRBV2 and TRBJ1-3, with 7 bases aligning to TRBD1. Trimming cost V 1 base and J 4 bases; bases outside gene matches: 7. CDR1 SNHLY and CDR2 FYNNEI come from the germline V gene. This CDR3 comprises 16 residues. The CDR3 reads CASSEVNWTGGNTIYF. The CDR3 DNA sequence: TGTGCCAGCAGTGAAGTCAATTGGACAGGAGGAAACACCATATATTTT.

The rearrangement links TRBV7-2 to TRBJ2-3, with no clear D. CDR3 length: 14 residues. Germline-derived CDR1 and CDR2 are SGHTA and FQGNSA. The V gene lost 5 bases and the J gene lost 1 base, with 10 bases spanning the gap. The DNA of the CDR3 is TGTGCCAGCAGCCCACGGTACCGCACAGATACGCAGTATTTT. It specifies CASSPRYRTDTQYF.

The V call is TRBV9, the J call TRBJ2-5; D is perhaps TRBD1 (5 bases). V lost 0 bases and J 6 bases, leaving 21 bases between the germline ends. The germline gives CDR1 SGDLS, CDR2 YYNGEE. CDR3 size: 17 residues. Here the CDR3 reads CASSVATGGAGLQTQYF. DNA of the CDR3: TGTGCCAGCAGCGTAGCTACGGGTGGAGCAGGGTTGCAGACCCAGTACTTC.

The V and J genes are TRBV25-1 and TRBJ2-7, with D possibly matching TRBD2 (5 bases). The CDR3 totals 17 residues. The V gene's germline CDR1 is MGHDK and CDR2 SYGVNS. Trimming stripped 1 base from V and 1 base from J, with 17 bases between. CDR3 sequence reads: CASSESVHGSRSYEQYF. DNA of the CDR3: TGTGCCAGCAGTGAATCCGTTCATGGGAGTCGATCCTACGAGCAGTACTTC.

CDR3 nucleotides: TGTGCCAGTAGTCTATCGACAGGGAAAGGCTACGAGCAGTACTTC. Translating gives CASSLSTGKGYEQYF. The chain joins TRBV19 to TRBJ2-7; 7 bases are a match to TRBD1. The germline gives CDR1 LNHDA, CDR2 SQIVND (reference sequence). The CDR3 covers 15 residues. Trimming cost V 5 bases and J 3 bases; bases outside gene matches: 10.

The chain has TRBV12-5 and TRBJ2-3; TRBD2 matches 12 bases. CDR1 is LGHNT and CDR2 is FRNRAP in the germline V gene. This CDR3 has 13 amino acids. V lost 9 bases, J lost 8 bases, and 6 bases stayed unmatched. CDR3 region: CASLAGGSSTQYF. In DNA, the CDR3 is TGTGCTAGCCTAGCGGGGGGGAGTTCTACGCAGTATTTT.

The CDR3 is CASSLQGGDEQFF. For the CDR3, the DNA is TGTGCCAGCAGTCTCCAGGGTGGCGATGAGCAGTTCTTC. This chain joins TRBV5-4 and TRBJ2-1; D is possibly TRBD1 (5 bases). CDR3 length: 13 amino acids. Germline CDR1 SGHNT, CDR2 YYREEE (reference sequence). Trimming cost V 5 bases and J 8 bases, with 14 bases left between them.

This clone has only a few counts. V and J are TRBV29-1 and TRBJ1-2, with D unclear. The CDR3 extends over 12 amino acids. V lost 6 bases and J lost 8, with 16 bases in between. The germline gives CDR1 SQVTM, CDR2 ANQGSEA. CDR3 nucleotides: TGCAGCGTATGGACTACCGAAGGAGGCTACACCTTC. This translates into CSVWTTEGGYTF. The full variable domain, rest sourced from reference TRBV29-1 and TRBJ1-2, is SAVISQKPSRDICQRGTSLTIQCQVDSQVTMMFWYRQQPGQSLTLIATANQGSEATYESGFVIDKFPISRPNLTFSTLTVSNMSPEDSSIYLCSVWTTEGGYTFGSGTRLTVV.

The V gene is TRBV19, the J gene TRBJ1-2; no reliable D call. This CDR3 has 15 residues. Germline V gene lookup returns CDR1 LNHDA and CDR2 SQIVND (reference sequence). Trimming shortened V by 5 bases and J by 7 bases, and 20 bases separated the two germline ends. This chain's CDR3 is CASSASWTKGGGYTF. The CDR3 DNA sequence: TGTGCCAGTAGTGCCTCCTGGACCAAGGGAGGTGGCTACACCTTC.

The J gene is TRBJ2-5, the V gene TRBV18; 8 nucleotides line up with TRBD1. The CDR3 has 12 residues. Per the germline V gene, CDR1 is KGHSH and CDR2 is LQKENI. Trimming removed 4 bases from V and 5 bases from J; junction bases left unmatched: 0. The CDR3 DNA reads TGTGCCAGCTCACGGGACAGGGAGACCCAGTACTTC. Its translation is CASSRDRETQYF.

The CDR3 DNA sequence: TGTGCCAGCAGCCCCCAGCGAGGCGGGGGCCGGGCAGATACGCAGTATTTT. It translates to CASSPQRGGGRADTQYF. This sequence joins TRBV7-3 and TRBJ2-3; D perhaps matches TRBD2 (7 bases). Trimming shortened V by 5 bases and J by 4 bases, and 22 bases separated the two germline ends. CDR3 length: 17 residues. Germline lookup yields CDR1 SGHTA and CDR2 FQGTGA.

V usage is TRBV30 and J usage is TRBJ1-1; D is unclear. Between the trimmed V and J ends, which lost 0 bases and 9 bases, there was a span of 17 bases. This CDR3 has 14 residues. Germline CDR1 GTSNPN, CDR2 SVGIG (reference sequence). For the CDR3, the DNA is TGTGCCTGGAGTGTATCAGGAGGGATGGTGAAAGCTTTCTTT. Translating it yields CAWSVSGGMVKAFF.

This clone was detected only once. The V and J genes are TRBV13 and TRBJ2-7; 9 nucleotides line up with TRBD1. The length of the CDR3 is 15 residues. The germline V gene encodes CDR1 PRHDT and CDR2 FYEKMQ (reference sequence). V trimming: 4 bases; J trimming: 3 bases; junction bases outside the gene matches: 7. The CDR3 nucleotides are TGTGCCAGCAGCTCCCACGGGACAGGGTTCTACGAGCAGTACTTC. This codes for CASSSHGTGFYEQYF.

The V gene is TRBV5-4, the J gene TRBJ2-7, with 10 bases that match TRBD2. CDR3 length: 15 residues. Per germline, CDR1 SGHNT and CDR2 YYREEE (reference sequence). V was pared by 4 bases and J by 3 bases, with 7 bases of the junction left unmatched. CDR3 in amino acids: CASSPRTSGGYEQYF. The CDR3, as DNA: TGTGCCAGCAGCCCAAGGACTAGCGGAGGCTACGAGCAGTACTTC.